This paragraph reports one TCR beta chain. The sample comes from a study of blood T cells in healthy people across ages. A second about 7 to 12 cycle PCR used barcoded and J-beta primers. TCRdb re-called the 5' RACE reads through MiXCR, storing one row per CDR3 protein. Of some 800,000 distinct CDR3 sequences listed, around 25% were seen once; the top ten hold approximately 3.7%. V was cut by 1 base and J by 1 base, with 8 bases left in between. The CDR3 covers 15 residues. Per germline, CDR1 LGHDT and CDR2 YNNKEL (reference sequence). The same sample was also used in a study of T cells of mothers and their children.

The J gene is TRBJ1-5, the V gene TRBV3-1; unclear D gene. Sequencing used blood. This clonotype was obtained from a boy aged 5 to 17 in good health. The CDR3 coding sequence is TGTGCCAGCAGCCAAGGGCTGTCCAGCAATCAGCCCCAGCATTTT. It is translated as CASSQGLSSNQPQHF.